This T cell receptor (beta chain) was profiled in a study of cytomegalovirus exposure and HLA in healthy donors. Trimming shortened V by 6 bases and J by 9 bases, and 15 bases separated the two germline ends. CDR1 and CDR2 from the germline V gene are MNHEY and SVGAGI. The CDR3 contains 13 residues. The PCR contained 60 Vbeta and 13 Jbeta primers. Sequencing used immunoSEQ multiplex PCR; TCRdb keeps in-frame clones, though not all of them. The repertoire holds fewer than 200,000 clones, with about 80% as singletons. The V and J genes are TRBV6-5 and TRBJ2-1; possibly TRBD1 for D (6 bases). Material: PBMCs. The sequence came from a woman aged 25 to 39 in good health and CMV-seronegative. CDR3 bases: TGTGCCAGCAGGCAATACAGGGCTAGTGAGCAGTTCTTC. This encodes CASRQYRASEQFF.